This TCR beta chain is from a study of beta chain features in type 1 diabetes. Study in general: Examined across all samples were roughly 100 million sorted cells.

The CDR3 has 14 amino acids. Trimming removed 2 bases from V and 5 bases from J, with 10 bases in between. Germline V gene lookup returns CDR1 SEHNR and CDR2 FQNEAQ (reference sequence). A single heparinised draw of roughly 100 mL on average was taken per donor. CD45RO/CCR7/CD25/CD127/CD95/CD27 staining was used to isolate CD4+ naive, central memory, regulatory and stem cell-like memory cells by sorting. The table lists this clone with a few counts. As yet, its antigen is unknown. TCRB transcripts that were expressed got sequenced, as all of the isolated RNA had been reverse transcribed. Sequencing was performed with immunoSEQ multiplex PCR; in TCRdb, only in-frame clones are kept and a portion is missing. The sample carries about 340,000 clones, less than 10% recorded once. Points from the study as a whole: Insertion counts at VDJ junctions were lower in type 1 diabetes patients, who also showed more deletions there.

This TCR derives from a woman younger than 30 in good health. V is TRBV7-9 and J is TRBJ2-1, with D hard to call. The sequenced sample consisted of central memory CD4+ T cells from blood. CDR3 nucleotide sequence: TGTGCCAGCAGCTTAAACTCGAGAAACAATGAGCAGTTCTTC. Translation: CASSLNSRNNEQFF.